These 19 T cell receptor beta chains share one sample of origin, sequenced in a study of shared clonotypes between healthy human individuals (TCRdb year 2020). The library came from the immunoSEQ multiplex PCR assay. TCRdb mirrors the immuneACCESS table, restricted to in-frame sequences. Some clones are absent from its copies; in checked studies, under half trace to an unresolved V gene, and the reason for the others is unknown. This sample holds 800,000 to 1,200,000 clones; approximately 80% were observed only once. The biggest ten clones account for 0.5% to 0.6% of the sample. Specimen: memory CD4+ T cells from PBMCs. The cell subset or site label on this specimen signifies: CD45RA-negative fraction. The source is a man aged 18 to 35 in good health. Some clones in this sample may be carry-over from other donors' samples.

This clone was detected ten times or more. This chain joins TRBV11-3 and TRBJ2-3, with D possibly matching TRBD2 (5 bases). V lost 4 bases and J 4 bases, leaving 12 bases between the germline ends. The CDR3 is 14 amino acids. Germline V gives CDR1 SGHNT, CDR2 YENEEA. The CDR3 protein is CASSSGKLPDTQYF. DNA for the CDR3: TGTGCCAGCAGCTCGGGAAAACTCCCAGATACGCAGTATTTT.

This clone was observed a handful of times. The rearrangement uses TRBV7-3 and TRBJ2-5; D unresolved. V dropped 5 bases and J dropped 3 bases, with 13 bases sitting between them. This CDR3 is 14 amino acids long. Germline values: CDR1 SGHTA, CDR2 FQGTGA. CDR3 sequence reads: CASSPRKEKETQYF. The CDR3 coding sequence is TGTGCCAGCAGCCCTAGGAAGGAAAAAGAGACCCAGTACTTC.

The J gene is TRBJ1-5, the V gene TRBV28; a possible D gene is TRBD1 (5 bases). The CDR3 has 14 amino acids. Germline CDR1 MDHEN, CDR2 SYDVKM. V dropped 10 bases and J dropped 6 bases, with 19 bases sitting between them. The CDR3: CATTPGQGTQPQHF. The CDR3 DNA follows: TGTGCCACCACCCCCGGGCAGGGCACTCAGCCCCAGCATTTT.

The rearrangement links TRBV7-2 to TRBJ1-5; D gene uncertain. Trimming left V 2 bases short and J 5 bases short, with 13 bases between. This CDR3 spans 15 amino acids. Germline lookup yields CDR1 SGHTA and CDR2 FQGNSA. CDR3 sequence: CASSLWAAEHQPQHF. Written as DNA, the CDR3 is TGTGCCAGCAGCTTATGGGCAGCCGAACATCAGCCCCAGCATTTT.

This clone was picked up a small number of times. The J gene is TRBJ2-3, the V gene TRBV6-6; the match to TRBD1 covers 8 bases. Trimming removed 3 bases from V and 7 bases from J; junction bases left unmatched: 9. The CDR3 loop spans 15 amino acids. Germline CDR1 reads MNHNY; CDR2 reads SVGAGI (reference sequence). The CDR3 protein is CASSYGTGFRNTQYF. The CDR3 DNA reads as TGTGCCAGCAGTTATGGGACAGGTTTTAGGAATACGCAGTATTTT.

This chain joins TRBV5-5 and TRBJ2-3; tentatively, D is TRBD1 (6 bases). With 2 bases removed from V and 11 bases from J, the gap between germline ends came to 15 bases. The germline V gene encodes CDR1 SGHKS and CDR2 YYEKEE (reference sequence). The CDR3 totals 13 residues. DNA for the CDR3: TGTGCCAGCAGCTTCTTGGGGGCTGGGGGGCAGTATTTT. Protein product: CASSFLGAGGQYF.

In this sample, this clone turned up a few times. The sample has other DNA sequences that encode this CDR3 too. The chain employs TRBV11-2 and TRBJ2-1; either TRBD1 or TRBD2 may fit D (5 bases each). Germline V gene lookup returns CDR1 SGHAT and CDR2 FQNNGV. The V end lost 1 base, the J end lost 7 bases, and 8 bases lay between the germline ends. The CDR3 is made up of 13 amino acids. CDR3 amino acids: CASSLGGYNEQFF. DNA for the CDR3: TGTGCCAGCAGCTTAGGGGGGTATAATGAGCAGTTCTTC. Complete variable domain (other parts from reference TRBV11-2 and TRBJ2-1): EAGVAQSPRYKIIEKRQSVAFWCNPISGHATLYWYQQILGQGPKLLIQFQNNGVVDDSQLPKDRFSAERLKGVDSTLKIQPAKLEDSAVYLCASSLGGYNEQFFGPGTRLTVL.

The chain joins TRBV2 to TRBJ2-7; the D is unclear. The V and J ends lost 8 bases and 6 bases respectively, with 14 bases between them. The CDR3 loop spans 12 amino acids. Germline-derived CDR1 and CDR2 are SNHLY and FYNNEI. CDR3 amino acids: CASSPQFLEQYF. CDR3 coding DNA: TGTGCCAGCTCCCCCCAGTTCCTCGAGCAGTACTTC. The variable domain in full, completed from reference TRBV2 and TRBJ2-7, reads EPEVTQTPSHQVTQMGQEVILRCVPISNHLYFYWYRQILGQKVEFLVSFYNNEISEKSEIFDDQFSVERPDGSNFTLKIRSTKLEDSAMYFCASSPQFLEQYFGPGTRLTVT.

This chain joins TRBV10-1 and TRBJ2-1, with unresolved D. Germline V gene sequence: CDR1 WNHNN, CDR2 SYGVQD (reference sequence). CDR3 length equals 16 residues. Trimming left V 3 bases short and J 0 bases short, with 12 bases between. CDR3 sequence: CASSDGGASSYNEQFF. The DNA of the CDR3 is TGCGCCAGCAGTGACGGTGGCGCCAGCTCCTACAATGAGCAGTTCTTC.

The V gene is TRBV2, the J gene TRBJ1-1, with 10 bases matching TRBD1. The germline CDR1 and CDR2 sequences are SNHLY and FYNNEI. The CDR3 is 16 amino acids. After removal of 5 bases from V and 0 bases from J, the junction contained 6 bases not matched to a gene. The CDR3 coding sequence is TGTGCCAGCAGTACAGGGACAGGGGTCATGAACACTGAAGCTTTCTTT. Translation gives CASSTGTGVMNTEAFF.

The chain joins TRBV28 to TRBJ2-1; 12 nucleotides agree with TRBD2. This CDR3 spans 16 amino acids. After removal of 4 bases from V and 2 bases from J, the junction contained 3 bases not matched to a gene. CDR1 and CDR2 from the germline V gene are MDHEN and SYDVKM. The chain's CDR3 is CASSSPSGRAYNEQFF. CDR3 DNA sequence: TGTGCCAGCAGTTCTCCTAGCGGGAGGGCCTACAATGAGCAGTTCTTC.

The CDR3 reads CASSAQGLAADTQYF. CDR3 DNA sequence: TGTGCCAGCAGTGCCCAGGGGCTAGCAGCAGATACGCAGTATTTT. The chain has TRBV2 and TRBJ2-3; the D gene is possibly TRBD1 (6 bases). This CDR3 has 15 amino acids. Germline CDR1 reads SNHLY; CDR2 reads FYNNEI. V shed 4 bases and J shed 4 bases, with 15 bases lying between them.

The V call is TRBV5-1, the J call TRBJ2-3, with 7 bases that match TRBD2. Trimming at V came to 4 bases and at J to 0 bases, leaving 8 bases not matched to a gene. This CDR3 contains 16 residues. Germline CDR1 and CDR2: SGHRS and YFSETQ. The CDR3 region has the DNA TGCGCCAGCAGCGGAATAGCGGGTATTAGCACAGATACGCAGTATTTT. Amino acids: CASSGIAGISTDTQYF.

V and J are TRBV2 and TRBJ1-2; 7 bases map to TRBD1. There are 12 residues in the CDR3. J gave up 5 bases and V 7 bases, and 4 bases lay outside the gene matches. Germline V gives CDR1 SNHLY, CDR2 FYNNEI. CDR3 amino acids: CASIEQGYGYTF. DNA for the CDR3: TGTGCCAGCATCGAACAGGGGTATGGCTACACCTTC.

The DNA of the CDR3 is TGTGCCAGCACCGTCGGTCTATCTTCCTACGAGCAGTACTTC. Residues: CASTVGLSSYEQYF. The chain carries TRBV2 and TRBJ2-7; D uncertain. CDR3 length: 14 amino acids. The germline V gene has CDR1 SNHLY and CDR2 FYNNEI. Trimming pared 7 bases from V and 1 base from J, leaving 14 bases between.

This clone was detected only once. The rearrangement joins TRBV19 to TRBJ2-4; D is possibly TRBD1 (5 bases). This CDR3 is built from 15 residues. V lost 0 bases and J 6 bases, leaving 12 bases between the germline ends. Germline lookup yields CDR1 LNHDA and CDR2 SQIVND (reference sequence). This CDR3 is CASSIDKGMRNIQYF. CDR3 DNA: TGTGCCAGTAGTATAGACAAGGGGATGAGAAACATTCAGTACTTC.

This clone was seen once. This chain joins TRBV11-2 and TRBJ2-2, with 9 bases matching TRBD1. The CDR3 contains 11 residues. The germline V gene has CDR1 SGHAT and CDR2 FQNNGV. The CDR3 DNA sequence: TGTAACAGGGGGCTGGCCGGGGAGCTGTTTTTT. Protein: CNRGLAGELFF.

Details on this clone: The same CDR3 also results from other DNA sequences found in this sample. V gene TRBV2 combines with J gene TRBJ1-4, with D possibly TRBD1 on 5 matching bases. This CDR3 contains 13 residues. The V end was cut by 5 bases, the J end by 2 bases, with 6 bases between. The V gene's germline CDR1 is SNHLY and CDR2 FYNNEI. CDR3 sequence reads: CASSRDTNEKLFF. In DNA form, the CDR3 reads TGTGCCAGCAGTCGGGACACTAATGAAAAACTGTTTTTT.

CDR3: CASGEVDGYTF. The CDR3, as DNA: TGTGCCAGCGGGGAGGTCGATGGCTACACCTTC. The rearrangement uses TRBV6-6 and TRBJ1-2; D is uncertain. Trimming removed 8 bases at V and 6 bases at J, with 10 bases between. The CDR3 contains 11 residues. Germline V gene sequence: CDR1 MNHNY, CDR2 SVGAGI (reference sequence).